The 14 T cell receptor beta chains reported below all come from one sample, sequenced in a study of blood T cell repertoires in COVID-19. Clones were read by immunoSEQ multiplex PCR, and TCRdb kept only the in-frame ones, dropping some. Of over 200,000 clones in the sample, roughly 80% were seen once. The source material was peripheral blood. The receptors here all came from a woman older than 75 with acute or convalescent COVID-19.

V gene TRBV9 combines with J gene TRBJ2-2; maybe TRBD1 (5 bases). The V gene's germline CDR1 is SGDLS and CDR2 YYNGEE. The CDR3 consists of 15 residues. Trimming took off 2 bases at V and 1 base at J, with 9 bases between the two ends. The CDR3 nucleotides read TGTGCCAGCAGCGTTAGACAGATGAACACCGGGGAGCTGTTTTTT. Its translation is CASSVRQMNTGELFF. The whole variable domain, filled in from reference TRBV9 and TRBJ2-2, reads DSGVTQTPKHLITATGQRVTLRCSPRSGDLSVYWYQQSLDQGLQFLIQYYNGEERAKGNILERFSAQQFPDLHSELNLSSLELGDSALYFCASSVRQMNTGELFFGEGSRLTVL.

The V and J genes are TRBV11-3 and TRBJ2-1; D is possibly TRBD2 (6 bases). V was trimmed by 0 bases and J by 12 bases, leaving 21 bases between them. CDR1 and CDR2 from the germline V gene are SGHNT and YENEEA. This CDR3 is 16 amino acids long. Here the CDR3 DNA reads TGTGCCAGCAGCTTAGATGGCGGGGTAGGGCACAGTGGGCAGTTCTTC. It codes for CASSLDGGVGHSGQFF.

The chain employs TRBV19 and TRBJ1-4, with 8 bases aligning to TRBD1. Germline CDR1 is LNHDA and CDR2 is SQIVND (reference sequence). The ends lost 5 bases at V and 4 bases at J; junction bases unmatched: 3. The CDR3 sequence is 14 residues long. CDR3 sequence: CASSADRGNEKLFF. The DNA of the CDR3 is TGTGCCAGTAGTGCAGACAGGGGTAATGAAAAACTGTTTTTT. Full variable domain (outside the CDR3, taken from reference TRBV19 and TRBJ1-4): DGGITQSPKYLFRKEGQNVTLSCEQNLNHDAMYWYRQDPGQGLRLIYYSQIVNDFQKGDIAEGYSVSREKKESFPLTVTSAQKNPTAFYLCASSADRGNEKLFFGSGTQLSVL.

The CDR3 DNA sequence: TGCGCCAGCAGCTTTTCGCTCTTAGGGCCGACAGGGTACAATGAGCAGTTCTTC. It is translated as CASSFSLLGPTGYNEQFF. V usage is TRBV5-1 and J usage is TRBJ2-1, with TRBD1 identical over 7 bases. Trimming removed 2 bases from V and 4 bases from J; junction bases left unmatched: 15. Germline V gene lookup returns CDR1 SGHRS and CDR2 YFSETQ. CDR3 size: 18 residues.

This clone appeared a few times. The gene calls are TRBV19 and TRBJ1-4, with TRBD1 matching over 9 bases. CDR1 and CDR2 (germline): LNHDA, SQIVND (reference sequence). The length of the CDR3 is 17 residues. The V and J ends lost 4 bases and 5 bases, in that order; junction bases with no gene match: 11. CDR3 coding DNA: TGTGCCAGTAGTACCCCACCCTCACAGGGGGCGAATGAAAAACTGTTTTTT. It is translated as CASSTPPSQGANEKLFF.

This chain uses TRBV6-5 with TRBJ2-7; a possible D gene is TRBD2 (5 bases). V was cut by 6 bases and J by 5 bases, with 14 bases left in between. The germline V gene has CDR1 MNHEY and CDR2 SVGAGI. The CDR3 has 13 amino acids. The CDR3 bases are TGTGCCAGCAGGGACTTTAACGAGGACGAGCAGTACTTC. It translates to CASRDFNEDEQYF.

The genes are TRBV6-5 and TRBJ2-1; 7 bases align to TRBD2. This CDR3 spans 12 amino acids. J lost 10 bases, V lost 2 bases, and 2 bases had no gene match. Germline V lookup: CDR1 MNHEY, CDR2 SVGAGI. CDR3 DNA: TGTGCCAGCAGTTACGGGACTACCGAGCAGTTCTTC. It is translated as CASSYGTTEQFF.

The CDR3 DNA follows: TGCGCCAGCGCAGGGGGCCCGAACACTGAAGCTTTCTTT. Amino acids: CASAGGPNTEAFF. The V gene is TRBV10-2, the J gene TRBJ1-1, with 8 positions matching TRBD1. Germline V gene lookup returns CDR1 WSHSY and CDR2 SAAADI. V shed 8 bases and J 1 base; nucleotides not matched to a gene: 3. The CDR3 spans 13 residues.

The chain links TRBV29-1 to TRBJ1-2, with D possibly matching TRBD1 (6 bases). CDR3 length: 13 residues. The V gene lost 3 bases and the J gene lost 5 bases, with 13 bases spanning the gap. Germline values: CDR1 SQVTM, CDR2 ANQGSEA. CDR3 loop: CSVDLQGGYGYTF. CDR3 nucleotide sequence: TGCAGCGTTGATCTACAGGGTGGTTATGGCTACACCTTC. Supplemented by reference TRBV29-1 and TRBJ1-2, the full variable domain reads SAVISQKPSRDICQRGTSLTIQCQVDSQVTMMFWYRQQPGQSLTLIATANQGSEATYESGFVIDKFPISRPNLTFSTLTVSNMSPEDSSIYLCSVDLQGGYGYTFGSGTRLTVV.

The chain employs TRBV6-5 and TRBJ1-5, with a tentative D call TRBD1 (6 bases). Germline V gene data show CDR1 as MNHEY and CDR2 as SVGAGI. The CDR3 runs to 14 residues. Trimming shortened V by 6 bases and J by 3 bases, and 12 bases separated the two germline ends. The CDR3 spells CASSSGGYNQPQHF. The DNA for the CDR3 is TGTGCCAGCAGCTCGGGGGGCTACAATCAGCCCCAGCATTTT.

V gene TRBV28 combines with J gene TRBJ1-6; the match to TRBD1 covers 8 bases. The CDR3 contains 15 residues. Germline V gene lookup returns CDR1 MDHEN and CDR2 SYDVKM. Unmatched junction bases numbered 8, after V lost 4 bases and J lost 9 bases. This CDR3 is CASSSDRGSGSPLHF. The CDR3 DNA reads TGTGCCAGCAGTTCAGACAGGGGATCGGGTTCACCCCTCCACTTT.

Comment on this clone: One end of the junction is discordant with germline, which a read error may explain. The chain carries TRBV27 and TRBJ1-2; 8 bases line up with TRBD1. Germline CDR1 MNHEY, CDR2 SMNVEV (reference sequence). The length of the CDR3 is 14 residues. The CDR3 here is CASRRGQGNSGYTF. CDR3 nucleotides: TGTGCCAGCAGACGAGGACAGGGTAACTCTGGCTACACCTTC.

CDR3 protein: CASSSGLASNYEQYF. In nucleotides, the CDR3 is TGTGCCAGCAGCTCTGGACTAGCGTCTAACTACGAGCAGTACTTC. The chain recombines TRBV5-8 with TRBJ2-7; 9 bases align to TRBD2. The CDR3 totals 15 residues. Unmatched junction bases numbered 7, after V lost 3 bases and J lost 3 bases. In germline, CDR1 is SGHTS, CDR2 YDEGEE.

The rearrangement joins TRBV29-1 to TRBJ2-1, with 7 positions matching TRBD1. The CDR3 is 16 amino acids. Germline V gene lookup returns CDR1 SQVTM and CDR2 ANQGSEA. The V gene end was trimmed by 7 bases and the J gene end by 4 bases; junction bases not matched to a gene: 16. The CDR3 coding sequence is TGCAGCGCGAGATTTAACGACAGGGTTGGGTACAATGAGCAGTTCTTC. This gives the protein CSARFNDRVGYNEQFF.